The clone carrying this T cell receptor (beta chain) was detected a few times. CDR3 length equals 15 residues. CDR1 and CDR2 (germline): SGHTA, FQGNSA. V shed 9 bases and J shed 3 bases, with 17 bases lying between them. Constant-segment primers and 5'RACE yielded cDNA libraries for TCR alpha and TCR beta, each carrying sample barcodes and UMIs. TCRdb itself ran the 5' RACE reads through MiXCR, one entry per CDR3 protein. The sample includes 140,000 or so distinct CDR3 sequences, about 5.7% seen only once; the top ten take just over 2%. The sample belongs to a study of T-cell memory formation after mild COVID-19.

The source is an adult woman who had mild COVID-19 (a few samples of this study predate the infection). Cell type and time point are not known. The sequenced sample consisted of PBMCs or a T cell subset sorted from them (not recorded which). V and J are TRBV7-2 and TRBJ2-2, with TRBD2 as a possible D gene (6 bases). Here the CDR3 DNA reads TGTGCCAGAGACTCACCGGGACTCCACACCGGGGAGCTGTTTTTT. Protein: CARDSPGLHTGELFF. The full variable domain, with the rest looked up from reference TRBV7-2 and TRBJ2-2, is GAGVSQSPSNKVTEKGKDVELRCDPISGHTALYWYRQSLGQGLEFLIYFQGNSAPDKSGLPSDRFSAERTGGSVSTLTIQRTQQEDSAVYLCARDSPGLHTGELFFGEGSRLTVL.